This T cell receptor beta chain comes out of a study of blood T cell repertoires in COVID-19. Trimming at V came to 3 bases and at J to 10 bases, leaving 12 bases not matched to a gene. This CDR3 contains 16 residues. Germline assignment: CDR1 LNHNV and CDR2 YYDKDF (reference sequence). This clone was seen more than once but under ten times. TCRdb keeps only in-frame clones here, not all; method: immunoSEQ multiplex PCR. The sample has about 140,000 clones; approximately 84% are singletons. This clonotype was sampled from a man over 45 in a cohort exposed to, infected with or recovered from COVID-19 (not recorded which). Sequenced: PBMCs or T cells enriched from blood (not recorded which). V is TRBV15 and J is TRBJ2-1, with 10 positions matching TRBD2. Here the CDR3 DNA reads TGTGCCACCAGCAGGGACCCGGGACTAGCGATGGGGGAGCAGTTCTTC. It specifies CATSRDPGLAMGEQFF.